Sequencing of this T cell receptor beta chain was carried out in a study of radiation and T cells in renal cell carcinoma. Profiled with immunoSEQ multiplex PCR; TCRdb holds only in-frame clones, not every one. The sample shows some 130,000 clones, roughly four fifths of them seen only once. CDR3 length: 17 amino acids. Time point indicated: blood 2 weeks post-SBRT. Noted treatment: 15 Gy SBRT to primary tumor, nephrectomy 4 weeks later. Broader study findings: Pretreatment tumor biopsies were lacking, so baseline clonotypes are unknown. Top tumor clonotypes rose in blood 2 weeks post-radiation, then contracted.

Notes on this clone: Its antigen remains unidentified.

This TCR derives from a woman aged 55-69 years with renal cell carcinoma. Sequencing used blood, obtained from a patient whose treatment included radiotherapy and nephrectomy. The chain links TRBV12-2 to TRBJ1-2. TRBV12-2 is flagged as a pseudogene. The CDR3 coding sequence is TGTGCAAGTCGCTTAAGGCCCCGGACGGAACCTAACTATGGCTACACCTTC. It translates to CASRLRPRTEPNYGYTF.